The 18 T cell receptor beta chains below all came from one sample that was sequenced in a study of T cell responses to AZD1222 COVID-19 vaccine. Assay: immunoSEQ multiplex PCR; the TCRdb copy retains only in-frame clones and omits some. The data show approximately 100,000 clones, with about 88% seen just once and about a sixth held by the top ten. Specimen: peripheral blood, collected on day 0 of AZD1222 vaccination. The receptors were sampled from an adult in good health.

The chain is built from TRBV6-2 or TRBV6-3 and TRBJ1-5, with no clear D. Trimming removed 5 bases from V and 0 bases from J, with 11 bases in between. The germline V gene encodes CDR1 MNHEY and CDR2 SVGEGT. The CDR3 length is 15 residues. CDR3 region: CASSTSGFSNQPQHF. DNA for the CDR3: TGTGCCAGCAGTACATCAGGTTTTAGCAATCAGCCCCAGCATTTT.

There are a few counts of this clone. The J gene is TRBJ2-1, the V gene TRBV7-6; D might be TRBD1 (6 bases). The CDR3 totals 16 residues. V dropped 5 bases and J dropped 7 bases, with 21 bases sitting between them. Per the germline V gene, CDR1 is SGHVS and CDR2 is FNYEAQ. The CDR3 nucleotides read TGTGCCAGCAGCCGTGGGGGCAGTGCTTTTGCTAATGAGCAGTTCTTC. Translating gives CASSRGGSAFANEQFF.

The CDR3 is CASSLVVGHTEAFF. CDR3 DNA: TGTGCCAGCAGCTTGGTCGTAGGACACACTGAAGCTTTCTTT. This sequence joins TRBV5-5 and TRBJ1-1; D not certain. The V and J ends lost 0 bases and 3 bases respectively, with 9 bases between them. This CDR3 contains 14 residues. Germline CDR1 and CDR2: SGHKS and YYEKEE (reference sequence).

In its sample, this clone was seen once. This sequence joins TRBV6-5 and TRBJ2-1; D perhaps matches TRBD1 (5 bases). V lost 6 bases and J 7 bases, leaving 13 bases between the germline ends. The germline V gene encodes CDR1 MNHEY and CDR2 SVGAGI. CDR3 length: 13 amino acids. DNA of the CDR3: TGTGCCAGCAGAGACGCTGGGGCGAATGAGCAGTTCTTC. It encodes CASRDAGANEQFF.

This chain uses TRBV7-9 with TRBJ2-7, with D maybe TRBD1 (5 bases). V was clipped by 3 bases and J by 3 bases, with 9 bases between them. CDR3 size: 13 residues. Germline lookup yields CDR1 SEHNR and CDR2 FQNEAQ (reference sequence). The CDR3 is CASSFSGHYEQYV. In DNA, the CDR3 is TGTGCCAGCAGCTTCTCAGGGCACTACGAGCAGTACGTC.

J is TRBJ2-1 and V is TRBV18; TRBD2 matches 9 bases. J was trimmed by 7 bases and V by 1 base; bases with no gene match: 8. Germline V gene lookup returns CDR1 KGHSH and CDR2 LQKENI. The CDR3 has 16 amino acids. CDR3 protein: CASSPLIAGASNEQFF. DNA for the CDR3: TGTGCCAGCTCACCACTTATAGCGGGAGCTTCAAATGAGCAGTTCTTC.

The J gene is TRBJ2-5, the V gene TRBV13; possibly TRBD1 for D (5 bases). The V gene's germline CDR1 is PRHDT and CDR2 FYEKMQ (reference sequence). The V end was cut by 5 bases, the J end by 4 bases, with 17 bases between. The CDR3 totals 15 residues. The DNA for the CDR3 is TGTGCCAGCAGCCAGACCCTGAGAAGGGGAGAGACCCAGTACTTC. Encoded protein: CASSQTLRRGETQYF. The full variable domain, its missing parts supplied by reference TRBV13 and TRBJ2-5, is AAGVIQSPRHLIKEKRETATLKCYPIPRHDTVYWYQQGPGQDPQFLISFYEKMQSDKGSIPDRFSAQQFSDYHSELNMSSLELGDSALYFCASSQTLRRGETQYFGPGTRLLVL.

The chain recombines TRBV3-1 (or the pseudogene TRBV3-2) with TRBJ1-1; possibly TRBD1 for D (5 bases). With 1 base removed from V and 6 bases from J, the gap between germline ends came to 12 bases. Per germline, CDR1 LGHDT and CDR2 YNNKEL (reference sequence). This CDR3 has 14 residues. The DNA for the CDR3 is TGTGCCAGCAGCCAAGTCTGGGACTTTGCTGAAGCTTTCTTT. As protein: CASSQVWDFAEAFF.

This chain joins TRBV2 and TRBJ2-1; D not certain. Germline-derived CDR1 and CDR2 are SNHLY and FYNNEI. CDR3 length: 13 amino acids. The V end lost 3 bases, the J end lost 6 bases, and 9 bases lay between the germline ends. The CDR3 region has the DNA TGTGCCAGCAGTGATCTGGCTGCCAATGAGCAGTTCTTC. Translated: CASSDLAANEQFF. The entire variable domain, with the rest obtained from reference TRBV2 and TRBJ2-1, is as follows: EPEVTQTPSHQVTQMGQEVILRCVPISNHLYFYWYRQILGQKVEFLVSFYNNEISEKSEIFDDQFSVERPDGSNFTLKIRSTKLEDSAMYFCASSDLAANEQFFGPGTRLTVL.

V is TRBV27 and J is TRBJ2-1, with 10 positions matching TRBD1. In germline, CDR1 is MNHEY, CDR2 SMNVEV (reference sequence). The CDR3 has 15 residues. Trimming removed 1 base from V and 9 bases from J; junction bases left unmatched: 6. The CDR3 reads CASSLWRQGAIEQFF. The CDR3, as DNA: TGTGCCAGCAGTTTATGGAGACAGGGGGCAATTGAGCAGTTCTTC.

The J gene is TRBJ2-7, the V gene TRBV23-1, with unresolved D. TRBV23-1 carries the ORF label, with uncertain function. There are 17 residues in the CDR3. Deletions cut 0 bases from V and 2 bases from J, with 17 bases between. The CDR3 coding sequence is TGCGCCAGCAGTCAATCGACTGTGTCCCGGCGCCCCTACGAGCAGTACTTC. Translated, it gives CASSQSTVSRRPYEQYF.

V gene TRBV5-5 combines with J gene TRBJ2-5; D unresolved. This CDR3 spans 13 amino acids. V was pared by 5 bases and J by 1 base, with 9 bases between. Germline values: CDR1 SGHKS, CDR2 YYEKEE (reference sequence). CDR3 region: CASSSPSQETQYF. The CDR3 DNA sequence: TGTGCCAGCAGTTCTCCCAGCCAAGAGACCCAGTACTTC.

The rearrangement uses TRBV21-1 and TRBJ2-3. TRBV21-1 is recorded as a pseudogene. The CDR3 runs to 13 residues. The DNA for the CDR3 is TGTGCCAGCAGCAAAGGGACCACAGATACGCAGTATTTT. This sequence encodes CASSKGTTDTQYF.

The V call is TRBV5-4, the J call TRBJ1-2; D is possibly TRBD1 (6 bases). V gave up 4 bases and J gave up 6 bases, with 16 bases separating them. The germline CDR1 and CDR2 sequences are SGHNT and YYREEE (reference sequence). The CDR3 extends over 14 amino acids. The CDR3 is CASSQLQGIHGYTF. CDR3 coding DNA: TGTGCCAGCAGCCAACTTCAGGGGATCCATGGCTACACCTTC.

Comment on this clone: At one end, the junction sequence differs from germline, possibly due to a read error. The chain is built from TRBV5-1 and TRBJ2-7; D unclear. The CDR3 extends over 12 amino acids. Germline V lookup: CDR1 SGHRS, CDR2 YFSETQ. CDR3 nucleotide sequence: TGCGCCAGCAGCTTGGGGGGATCAGGCTCTTTCTTC. It encodes CASSLGGSGSFF.

V is TRBV5-1 and J is TRBJ2-1; 7 nucleotides agree with TRBD2. The CDR3 runs 16 residues. V shed 4 bases and J 0 bases; nucleotides not matched to a gene: 7. Germline V CDR1 and CDR2: SGHRS, YFSETQ. The CDR3 protein is CASSPDAGDSYNEQFF. Here the CDR3 DNA reads TGCGCCAGCAGCCCCGATGCGGGGGACTCCTACAATGAGCAGTTCTTC.

The rearrangement links TRBV6-5 to TRBJ1-6; D not resolved. The CDR3 covers 15 residues. V was clipped by 8 bases and J by 4 bases, with 15 bases between them. Per germline, CDR1 MNHEY and CDR2 SVGAGI. The CDR3 loop reads CASWTRTAYNSPLHF. CDR3 in DNA: TGTGCCAGCTGGACCCGGACCGCTTATAATTCACCCCTCCACTTT.

The chain uses TRBV19 and TRBJ1-2; D unclear. Germline CDR1 LNHDA, CDR2 SQIVND (reference sequence). V was cut by 5 bases and J by 4 bases, with 14 bases left in between. This CDR3 contains 14 residues. The CDR3 DNA is TGTGCCAGTAGTCCGCACCCCCCGGCCTATGGCTACACCTTC. It specifies CASSPHPPAYGYTF.